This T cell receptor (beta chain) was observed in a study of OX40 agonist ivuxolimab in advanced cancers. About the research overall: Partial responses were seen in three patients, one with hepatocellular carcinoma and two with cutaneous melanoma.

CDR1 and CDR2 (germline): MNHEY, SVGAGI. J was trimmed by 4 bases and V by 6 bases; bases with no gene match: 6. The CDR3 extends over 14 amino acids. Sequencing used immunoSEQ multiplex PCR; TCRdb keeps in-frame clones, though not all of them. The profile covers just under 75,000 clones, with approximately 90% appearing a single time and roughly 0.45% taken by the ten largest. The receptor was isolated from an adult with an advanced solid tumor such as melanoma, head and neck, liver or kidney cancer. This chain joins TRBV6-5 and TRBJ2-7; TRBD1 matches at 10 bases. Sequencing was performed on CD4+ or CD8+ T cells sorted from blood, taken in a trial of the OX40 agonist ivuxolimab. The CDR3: CASSRRQGAYEQYF. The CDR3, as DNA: TGTGCCAGCAGCCGGCGACAGGGGGCTTACGAGCAGTACTTC.